The 26 T cell receptor beta chains given below trace back to one sample, sequenced in a study of T cells after yellow fever vaccination. One entry per CDR3 protein results from TCRdb running MiXCR on the 5' RACE reads. The sample includes 300,000 to 350,000 distinct CDR3 sequences, around 10% of them seen just once. This specimen was CD4+ T cells sorted from PBMCs, taken 45 days after the yellow fever booster vaccination. All receptors come from a man between 18 and 29 years old who received the YFV17D yellow fever vaccine.

This clonotype was seen only a few times. This rearrangement joins TRBV6-5 to TRBJ1-5, with D perhaps TRBD1 (5 bases). The germline V gene has CDR1 MNHEY and CDR2 SVGAGI. The germline V and J ends were trimmed by 7 bases and 1 base, with 17 bases remaining between them. The CDR3 runs to 16 residues. This CDR3 reads CASTPSWGNSNQPQHF. In DNA form, the CDR3 reads TGTGCCAGCACCCCTTCTTGGGGGAACAGCAATCAGCCCCAGCATTTT.

The chain couples TRBV10-3 to TRBJ1-2, with TRBD1 identical over 11 bases. With V trimmed by 10 bases and J by 5 bases, 3 bases remained unmatched. The CDR3 loop spans 12 amino acids. Per germline, CDR1 ENHRY and CDR2 SYGVKD. The CDR3 bases are TGTGCCACCTGGGACAGGGGGTATGGCTACACCTTC. Translation gives CATWDRGYGYTF.

This clonotype was found a few times. This rearrangement joins TRBV5-1 to TRBJ2-1; a possible D gene is TRBD1 (5 bases). CDR1 SGHRS and CDR2 YFSETQ come from the germline V gene. Trimming removed 4 bases at V and 7 bases at J, with 18 bases between. This CDR3 comprises 15 residues. In DNA form, the CDR3 reads TGCGCCAGCAGCCCTGCGCCAGGGATTGGGAATGAGCAGTTCTTC. This codes for CASSPAPGIGNEQFF. The entire variable domain, with the rest obtained from reference TRBV5-1 and TRBJ2-1, is as follows: KAGVTQTPRYLIKTRGQQVTLSCSPISGHRSVSWYQQTPGQGLQFLFEYFSETQRNKGNFPGRFSGRQFSNSRSEMNVSTLELGDSALYLCASSPAPGIGNEQFFGPGTRLTVL.

J is TRBJ1-1 and V is TRBV1. TRBV1 corresponds to a pseudogene. The CDR3 has 14 amino acids. CDR3 sequence (DNA): TGCACCAGCAGCCAAGAAAGGCAGAACACTGAAGCTTTCTTT. This gives the protein CTSSQERQNTEAFF.

This clonotype came up many times. V is TRBV6-5 and J is TRBJ2-1; TRBD1 matches at 8 bases. The CDR3 totals 15 residues. Germline trimming cut 6 bases from V and 6 bases from J; bases unmatched to any gene: 10. Germline CDR1 reads MNHEY; CDR2 reads SVGAGI. CDR3 DNA sequence: TGTGCCAGCAGCTCCCAGGGGGCGCTTGGCAATGAGCAGTTCTTC. Encoded protein: CASSSQGALGNEQFF.

J is TRBJ2-3 and V is TRBV4-3, with 7 bases that match TRBD1. There are 15 residues in the CDR3. Germline V gene sequence: CDR1 LGHNA, CDR2 YSLEER. The J segment lost 0 bases and the V segment lost 4 bases, leaving 4 bases of the junction unmatched. This CDR3 is CASSLGTVSTDTQYF. CDR3 nucleotides: TGCGCCAGCAGCCTCGGGACAGTAAGCACAGATACGCAGTATTTT.

Only a few counts were recorded for this clonotype. The gene calls are TRBV6-1 and TRBJ2-5; the D is unclear. The CDR3 covers 14 residues. The germline V gene encodes CDR1 MNHNS and CDR2 SASEGT. V was pared by 6 bases and J by 5 bases, with 16 bases between. The CDR3 spells CASRRVSPGETQYF. The CDR3 DNA is TGTGCCAGCAGGCGAGTAAGTCCCGGGGAGACCCAGTACTTC.

This clonotype turned up a few times. V usage is TRBV29-1 and J usage is TRBJ1-2, with TRBD1 as a possible D gene (6 bases). Between the trimmed V and J ends, which lost 5 bases and 7 bases, there was a span of 17 bases. The length of the CDR3 is 13 residues. The germline V gene encodes CDR1 SQVTM and CDR2 ANQGSEA. CDR3 nucleotides: TGCAGCGTTAACTCAGCGGGGGCGGGTGGCTACACCTTC. This sequence encodes CSVNSAGAGGYTF.

V gene TRBV18 combines with J gene TRBJ2-7; 9 bases are a match to TRBD1. The ends lost 4 bases at V and 5 bases at J; junction bases unmatched: 3. The CDR3 totals 13 residues. The germline V gene has CDR1 KGHSH and CDR2 LQKENI. The CDR3 DNA follows: TGTGCCAGCTCACTCCGACAGGGGGACGAGCAGTACGTC. Translation: CASSLRQGDEQYV.

This clonotype showed up just a few times. The chain recombines TRBV5-1 with TRBJ2-3; 13 bases agree with TRBD2. Germline V gene data show CDR1 as SGHRS and CDR2 as YFSETQ. Germline trimming cut 5 bases from V and 2 bases from J; bases unmatched to any gene: 5. This CDR3 region has 16 residues. The CDR3 nucleotides read TGCGCCAGCAGAACCGGGACTAGCGGGGACACAGATACGCAGTATTTT. Translated: CASRTGTSGDTDTQYF. Variable domain in full (rest from reference TRBV5-1 and TRBJ2-3): KAGVTQTPRYLIKTRGQQVTLSCSPISGHRSVSWYQQTPGQGLQFLFEYFSETQRNKGNFPGRFSGRQFSNSRSEMNVSTLELGDSALYLCASRTGTSGDTDTQYFGPGTRLTVL.

This clonotype was counted ten times or more. The chain couples TRBV6-6 to TRBJ1-4; D is unresolved. Looked up from germline, CDR1 is MNHNY and CDR2 is SVGAGI (reference sequence). CDR3 length: 11 residues. Deletions cut 5 bases from V and 7 bases from J, with 5 bases between. CDR3 DNA: TGTGCCAGCAGTCCGGGTGAAAAACTGTTTTTT. This encodes CASSPGEKLFF.

This chain uses TRBV4-3 with TRBJ2-3, with TRBD2 matching 8 bases. V shed 1 base, J shed 5 bases, and the junction held 8 bases outside the gene matches. This CDR3 contains 16 residues. The germline V gene has CDR1 LGHNA and CDR2 YSLEER. The DNA of the CDR3 is TGCGCCAGCAGCCAAGTGCCAGCGGGGGAGGGAGATACGCAGTATTTT. Amino acids: CASSQVPAGEGDTQYF.

This clonotype was seen a few times. The chain carries TRBV5-1 and TRBJ1-2; D possibly corresponds to TRBD1 (5 bases). The germline V and J ends were trimmed by 5 bases and 4 bases, with 15 bases remaining between them. The CDR3 spans 14 residues. Germline V CDR1 and CDR2: SGHRS, YFSETQ. CDR3 sequence (DNA): TGCGCCAGCAGGACTGAGGGGCACCTCTATGGCTACACCTTC. Its protein product is CASRTEGHLYGYTF.

This clonotype was seen a handful of times. This chain joins TRBV6-5 and TRBJ2-3; 11 bases match TRBD2. Germline CDR1 and CDR2: MNHEY and SVGAGI. The CDR3 is 16 residues long. J was trimmed by 4 bases and V by 5 bases; bases with no gene match: 8. CDR3 nucleotide sequence: TGTGCCAGCAGTGACCTCGGACTAGCGGGCGCAGATACGCAGTATTTT. Translating it yields CASSDLGLAGADTQYF.

This clonotype was picked up a small number of times. This rearrangement joins TRBV3-1 to TRBJ1-3; no definite D call. This CDR3 comprises 14 residues. The V end was cut by 4 bases, the J end by 0 bases, with 7 bases between. Germline-derived CDR1 and CDR2 are LGHDT and YNNKEL (reference sequence). CDR3 nucleotide sequence: TGTGCCAGCAGCCCAACAGACTCTGGAAACACCATATATTTT. Its translation is CASSPTDSGNTIYF.

This clonotype was seen only a few times. V and J are TRBV12-3 or TRBV12-4 and TRBJ2-7; 12 positions match TRBD2. This CDR3 is 14 amino acids long. The ends lost 2 bases at V and 8 bases at J; junction bases unmatched: 4. The CDR3 bases are TGTGCCAGCAGTTTACGACTAGCGGGGGCCCAGCAGTACTTC. This codes for CASSLRLAGAQQYF.

This clonotype was observed a few times. CDR3 DNA: TGTGCCAGCTCACGTCAGGCAGGACAAATGAACATTCAGTACTTC. Protein sequence: CASSRQAGQMNIQYF. V usage is TRBV18 and J usage is TRBJ2-4, with D perhaps TRBD1 (5 bases). The CDR3 consists of 15 residues. The germline gives CDR1 KGHSH, CDR2 LQKENI. Trimming cost V 4 bases and J 7 bases, with 17 bases left between them.

The chain joins TRBV27 to TRBJ1-2; 9 bases are shared with TRBD1. CDR1 MNHEY and CDR2 SMNVEV come from the germline V gene (reference sequence). The junction had 9 bases not matched to a gene; V was cut back by 5 bases and J by 5 bases. CDR3 length equals 15 residues. CDR3 DNA: TGTGCCAGCAGTATCGAGGGACAGGGTAGTTATGGCTACACCTTC. It encodes CASSIEGQGSYGYTF.

The chain uses TRBV5-1 and TRBJ1-4; D uncertain. Per germline, CDR1 SGHRS and CDR2 YFSETQ. This CDR3 has 15 amino acids. V was cut by 2 bases and J by 0 bases, with 8 bases left in between. CDR3 sequence: CASSLSGTTNEKLFF. The CDR3 DNA sequence: TGCGCCAGCAGCTTATCCGGCACAACTAATGAAAAACTGTTTTTT.

The V and J genes are TRBV7-3 and TRBJ2-5, with D unclear. The V end was cut by 8 bases, the J end by 2 bases, with 9 bases between. CDR1 SGHTA and CDR2 FQGTGA come from the germline V gene. This CDR3 region has 12 residues. CDR3 loop: CASRPGQETQYF. Written as DNA, the CDR3 is TGTGCCAGCCGTCCCGGTCAAGAGACCCAGTACTTC.

This chain links TRBV2 with TRBJ1-2; possible D gene TRBD1, 5 bases. V lost 6 bases, J lost 4 bases, and 15 bases lay in between. The germline gives CDR1 SNHLY, CDR2 FYNNEI. The length of the CDR3 is 14 residues. This CDR3 reads CASSELGGIYGYTF. CDR3 bases: TGTGCCAGCAGCGAACTTGGGGGTATCTATGGCTACACCTTC.

This clonotype has just a few counts. V and J are TRBV20-1 and TRBJ2-3; 11 bases match TRBD2. CDR3 length: 19 residues. Trimming cost V 4 bases and J 0 bases; bases outside gene matches: 15. The germline V gene has CDR1 DFQATT and CDR2 SNEGSKA (reference sequence). For the CDR3, the DNA is TGCAGTGCTACCTTCAATCTAGCGGGGGGAAGATCTAGCACAGATACGCAGTATTTT. Protein: CSATFNLAGGRSSTDTQYF.

There are a few counts of this clonotype. The chain uses TRBV6-6 and TRBJ2-3; 11 bases are shared with TRBD1. The CDR3 consists of 15 residues. Trimming took 6 bases from V and 3 from J; bases not matched to a gene: 5. Looked up from germline, CDR1 is MNHNY and CDR2 is SVGAGI (reference sequence). The CDR3 reads CASRDRGRSTDTQYF. CDR3 DNA sequence: TGTGCCAGCAGGGACAGGGGGCGTAGTACAGATACGCAGTATTTT.

The chain recombines TRBV20-1 with TRBJ1-6; 7 positions agree with TRBD1. This CDR3 has 14 amino acids. Germline V gene lookup returns CDR1 DFQATT and CDR2 SNEGSKA (reference sequence). CDR3 nucleotides: TGCAACATTGGGACAGCCACACTGGGTTCACCCCTCCACTTT. Its translation: CNIGTATLGSPLHF.

This clonotype came up a few times. This chain joins TRBV20-1 and TRBJ2-7; TRBD1 is a possible D gene (7 bases). The V end lost 6 bases, the J end lost 5 bases, and 26 bases lay between the germline ends. Germline loops: CDR1 DFQATT, CDR2 SNEGSKA (reference sequence). CDR3 length: 16 amino acids. The chain's CDR3 is CSAIPGGRGFIDEQYF. The CDR3, as DNA: TGCAGTGCCATCCCAGGGGGGCGGGGTTTTATTGACGAGCAGTACTTC.

The chain employs TRBV19 and TRBJ2-3; tentatively, D is TRBD2 (6 bases). Germline values: CDR1 LNHDA, CDR2 SQIVND (reference sequence). V lost 1 base, J lost 4 bases, and 6 bases lay in between. This CDR3 contains 13 residues. Here the CDR3 DNA reads TGTGCCAGTAGTATAGCGGGGGCAGATACGCAGTATTTT. Amino acid sequence: CASSIAGADTQYF.